One sample yielded the 24 T cell receptor beta chains listed below, sequenced in a study of CD8 T cells in Susac syndrome. cDNA came from around 0.54 to 1 ug RNA primed by random hexamers. Via MiXCR, TCRdb re-called the immunoSEQ multiplex PCR reads, giving one row per CDR3 protein. The sample lists 120,000 to 150,000 distinct CDR3 sequences; 90% to 96% were seen once. The specimen was CD4+ T cells from PBMCs. The origin of the receptors is a human donor with Susac syndrome.

The V and J genes are TRBV5-1 and TRBJ2-6; TRBD1 agrees at 9 bases. CDR3 length: 17 residues. CDR1 SGHRS and CDR2 YFSETQ come from the germline V gene. V was clipped by 0 bases and J by 3 bases; unmatched bases: 4. The CDR3 loop reads CASSLGGTGNGANVLTF. CDR3 nucleotide sequence: TGCGCCAGCAGCTTGGGAGGGACAGGGAATGGGGCCAACGTCCTGACTTTC.

This chain's CDR3 is CATSSANTGELFF. The CDR3 bases are TGTGCCACCAGTTCGGCGAACACCGGGGAGCTGTTTTTT. This chain uses TRBV24-1 with TRBJ2-2; no clear D gene. The CDR3 sequence is 13 residues long. The V and J ends lost 6 bases and 0 bases respectively, with 4 bases between them. From germline, CDR1 is KGHDR and CDR2 SFDVKD.

The rearrangement links TRBV28 to TRBJ1-5, with D possibly matching TRBD1 (6 bases). CDR1 is MDHEN and CDR2 is SYDVKM in the germline V gene. This CDR3 is 15 amino acids long. V shed 5 bases and J shed 3 bases, with 14 bases lying between them. The CDR3 spells CASSLGGRANQPQHF. In DNA form, the CDR3 reads TGTGCCAGCAGTCTGGGGGGGCGGGCCAATCAGCCCCAGCATTTT.

This rearrangement joins TRBV10-2 to TRBJ2-5; D may match TRBD1 or TRBD2 (5 bases each). Per the germline V gene, CDR1 is WSHSY and CDR2 is SAAADI. V was pared by 6 bases and J by 4 bases, with 12 bases between. The CDR3 extends over 13 amino acids. CDR3 amino acids: CASSPRDAETQYF. CDR3 in DNA: TGCGCCAGCAGCCCCCGGGACGCAGAGACCCAGTACTTC.

The V and J genes are TRBV10-3 and TRBJ2-1; the match to TRBD1 covers 8 bases. Looked up from germline, CDR1 is ENHRY and CDR2 is SYGVKD. The CDR3 spans 19 residues. V lost 0 bases and J lost 0; bases outside the gene matches: 10. This CDR3 is CAISESTQGAKSSYNEQFF. The CDR3, as DNA: TGTGCCATCAGTGAGTCGACTCAGGGGGCTAAAAGCTCCTACAATGAGCAGTTCTTC.

The chain is built from TRBV19 and TRBJ2-5, with D uncertain. The CDR3 extends over 13 amino acids. V shed 4 bases and J shed 5 bases, with 11 bases lying between them. Germline V gene lookup returns CDR1 LNHDA and CDR2 SQIVND (reference sequence). In DNA, the CDR3 is TGTGCCAGTAGTACGTCATTGGGGGAGACCCAGTACTTC. Translation gives CASSTSLGETQYF.

The chain carries TRBV29-1 and TRBJ2-5; D is possibly TRBD1 (6 bases). This CDR3 has 13 residues. Germline lookup yields CDR1 SQVTM and CDR2 ANQGSEA. V lost 5 bases to trimming and J lost 1 base, with 11 bases between them. The CDR3 protein is CSVYDRTQETQYF. CDR3 DNA sequence: TGCAGCGTTTACGACAGGACCCAAGAGACCCAGTACTTC.

The V call is TRBV12-3 or TRBV12-4, the J call TRBJ2-1, with 7 bases aligning to TRBD2. The CDR3 extends over 12 amino acids. V trimming: 3 bases; J trimming: 7 bases; junction bases outside the gene matches: 0. The CDR3 loop reads CASSLGGNEQFF. Written as DNA, the CDR3 is TGTGCCAGCAGTTTGGGGGGGAATGAGCAGTTCTTC.

The CDR3 DNA follows: TGTGCCAGCACCGCTAATGTGGAGCGGGAGTTTTTCTTC. As protein: CASTANVEREFFF. The chain links TRBV9 to TRBJ2-1; 8 nucleotides match TRBD2. The CDR3 sequence is 13 residues long. Germline lookup yields CDR1 SGDLS and CDR2 YYNGEE. V lost 6 bases, J lost 16 bases, and 15 bases stayed unmatched.

The gene calls are TRBV29-1 and TRBJ1-5; a weak D match, TRBD1 (5 bases). In germline, CDR1 is SQVTM, CDR2 ANQGSEA. This CDR3 has 13 amino acids. The ends were cut back, 4 bases at V and 5 bases at J, with 12 bases in the middle. The CDR3 sequence is CSVGAGGDQPQHF. The DNA of the CDR3 is TGCAGCGTTGGGGCCGGGGGAGATCAGCCCCAGCATTTT. Looking up the rest from reference TRBV29-1 and TRBJ1-5 gives the full variable domain: SAVISQKPSRDICQRGTSLTIQCQVDSQVTMMFWYRQQPGQSLTLIATANQGSEATYESGFVIDKFPISRPNLTFSTLTVSNMSPEDSSIYLCSVGAGGDQPQHFGDGTRLSIL.

The CDR3 reads CASSLVAEAYNEQFF. DNA of the CDR3: TGCGCCAGCAGCTTGGTGGCAGAGGCTTACAATGAGCAGTTCTTC. The rearrangement uses TRBV5-1 and TRBJ2-1; D not certain. V was clipped by 0 bases and J by 4 bases, with 11 bases between them. CDR1 is SGHRS, CDR2 YFSETQ, per germline. The CDR3 sequence is 15 residues long.

The chain carries TRBV7-9 and TRBJ2-5; 8 bases map to TRBD1. Per germline, CDR1 SEHNR and CDR2 FQNEAQ (reference sequence). The CDR3 sequence is 14 residues long. The V gene end was trimmed by 2 bases and the J gene end by 1 base; junction bases not matched to a gene: 0. CDR3 region: CASSLTGGQETQYF. DNA of the CDR3: TGTGCCAGCAGCTTAACAGGGGGCCAAGAGACCCAGTACTTC.

V gene TRBV29-1 combines with J gene TRBJ1-1, with 8 bases aligning to TRBD1. V gave up 6 bases and J gave up 2 bases; unmatched junction bases: 8. The germline V gene encodes CDR1 SQVTM and CDR2 ANQGSEA. The CDR3 contains 14 residues. The DNA for the CDR3 is TGCAGCGTATCGACAGGGGCCCTAAACACTGAAGCTTTCTTT. This sequence encodes CSVSTGALNTEAFF.

V gene TRBV20-1 combines with J gene TRBJ2-2, with 7 bases that match TRBD2. The CDR3 is 18 residues long. The trim removed 3 bases at V and 0 bases at J, leaving 13 bases unmatched. The germline V gene has CDR1 DFQATT and CDR2 SNEGSKA (reference sequence). DNA for the CDR3: TGCAGTGCTAGGGCTAGCGGACCCTCAACAGCGAACACCGGGGAGCTGTTTTTT. Protein sequence: CSARASGPSTANTGELFF.

The chain combines TRBV7-2 with TRBJ2-7, with a weak D call TRBD2 (5 bases). V was shortened by 4 bases and J by 0 bases, with 10 bases between the two germline ends. This CDR3 is 14 amino acids long. CDR1 and CDR2 (germline): SGHTA, FQGNSA. CDR3 amino acids: CASSSGRGSYEQYF. In DNA form, the CDR3 reads TGTGCCAGCAGCTCCGGACGGGGCTCCTACGAGCAGTACTTC.

DNA of the CDR3: TGCAGTGCAGACAGGCGTGAAGCTTTCTTT. Translation gives CSADRREAFF. This sequence joins TRBV20-1 and TRBJ1-1, with a possible D match to TRBD1 (6 bases). Trimming cost V 6 bases and J 7 bases, with 9 bases left between them. This CDR3 is 10 amino acids long. The V gene's germline CDR1 is DFQATT and CDR2 SNEGSKA (reference sequence).

This clonotype occurred a few times. The CDR3 bases are TGCGCCAGCAGCCAGGGACAGGGGGCTTACGAGCAGTACTTC. Residues: CASSQGQGAYEQYF. V usage is TRBV4-1 and J usage is TRBJ2-7; 12 bases align to TRBD1. Germline CDR1 MGHRA, CDR2 YSYEKL. The CDR3 extends over 14 amino acids. The J segment lost 4 bases and the V segment lost 3 bases, leaving 1 base of the junction unmatched.

In its sample, this clonotype was seen once. The CDR3 sequence is CSATGGRGTGYEQYF. The CDR3 region has the DNA TGCAGTGCTACCGGGGGGAGGGGGACAGGTTACGAGCAGTACTTC. V is TRBV20-1 and J is TRBJ2-7, with a tentative D call TRBD1 (8 bases). Trimming removed 4 bases from V and 4 bases from J, with 20 bases in between. The CDR3 covers 15 residues. The germline V gene has CDR1 DFQATT and CDR2 SNEGSKA (reference sequence).

V gene TRBV20-1 combines with J gene TRBJ2-1; 12 positions agree with TRBD2. Germline-derived CDR1 and CDR2 are DFQATT and SNEGSKA (reference sequence). The V segment lost 3 bases and the J segment 6 bases; nucleotides outside the gene matches: 6. The CDR3 extends over 15 amino acids. The CDR3 spells CSASATSGRGNEQFF. The CDR3 DNA reads as TGCAGTGCTAGTGCGACTAGCGGGAGAGGCAATGAGCAGTTCTTC.

This clonotype was found a few times. The chain recombines TRBV5-4 with TRBJ2-2; no firm D call. This CDR3 comprises 13 residues. Trimming removed 0 bases from V and 3 bases from J, with 3 bases in between. Germline values: CDR1 SGHNT, CDR2 YYREEE (reference sequence). CDR3 bases: TGTGCCAGCAGCTTGGTTCACACCGGGGAGCTGTTTTTT. This translates into CASSLVHTGELFF.

CDR3 protein: CSVAESDNSPLHF. The DNA for the CDR3 is TGCAGCGTTGCCGAATCAGATAATTCACCCCTCCACTTT. The chain carries TRBV29-1 and TRBJ1-6; D is uncertain. CDR1 is SQVTM, CDR2 ANQGSEA, per germline. CDR3 length: 13 residues. The germline V and J ends were trimmed by 4 bases and 5 bases, with 9 bases remaining between them.

The V gene is TRBV14, the J gene TRBJ1-5; unclear D gene. The CDR3 loop spans 13 amino acids. Per the germline V gene, CDR1 is SGHDN and CDR2 is FVKESK. Trimming took off 1 base at V and 3 bases at J, with 4 bases between the two ends. CDR3 sequence (DNA): TGTGCCAGCAGCCAAGGTCTCAATCAGCCCCAGCATTTT. This gives the protein CASSQGLNQPQHF. Together with reference TRBV14 and TRBJ1-5, the CDR3 gives the full variable domain: EAGVTQFPSHSVIEKGQTVTLRCDPISGHDNLYWYRRVMGKEIKFLLHFVKESKQDESGMPNNRFLAERTGGTYSTLKVQPAELEDSGVYFCASSQGLNQPQHFGDGTRLSIL.

The J gene is TRBJ1-6, the V gene TRBV20-1; perhaps TRBD1 as D (6 bases). The V end was cut by 0 bases, the J end by 8 bases, with 17 bases between. CDR1 is DFQATT, CDR2 SNEGSKA, per germline (reference sequence). The CDR3 is 16 residues long. The CDR3 reads CSARDRREGGYSPLHF. Here the CDR3 DNA reads TGCAGTGCTAGAGATCGGCGAGAAGGGGGGTATTCACCCCTCCACTTT.

The chain uses TRBV20-1 and TRBJ2-7; 8 nucleotides line up with TRBD1. Germline-derived CDR1 and CDR2 are DFQATT and SNEGSKA (reference sequence). After removal of 6 bases from V and 2 bases from J, the junction contained 9 bases not matched to a gene. This CDR3 region has 14 residues. The CDR3 protein is CSAPGQGGPYEQYF. In nucleotides, the CDR3 is TGCAGTGCCCCTGGACAGGGTGGACCCTACGAGCAGTACTTC.